The 18 T cell receptor beta chains presented below share a single source sample, sequenced in a study of blood T cells in healthy people across ages. It was with a sample-barcoded 5' primer and a J-beta primer mix that a second PCR of about 6 to 12 cycles was run. One entry per CDR3 protein results from TCRdb running MiXCR on the 5' RACE reads. The table lists roughly 1,100,000 distinct CDR3 sequences, less than 25% of them singletons. Separately, the same data were catalogued under a study of T cells of mothers and their children.

The sample comprised blood. These receptors were taken from a girl aged 2 to 9 in good health.

This clonotype was counted between two and nine times. J is TRBJ2-7 and V is TRBV29-1; 9 positions match TRBD2. The CDR3 covers 15 residues. V shed 6 bases, J shed 3 bases, and the junction held 12 bases outside the gene matches. In germline, CDR1 is SQVTM, CDR2 ANQGSEA. In nucleotides, the CDR3 is TGCAGCGTGAACACAGGGACTAGCCCCCTCTACGAGCAGTACTTC. It yields the protein CSVNTGTSPLYEQYF.

This clonotype was seen a few times. This chain joins TRBV28 and TRBJ2-1, with D unclear. Judging by the DNA end, TRBJ2-7 fits better; the J call may be wrong. CDR1 and CDR2 (germline): MDHEN, SYDVKM. This CDR3 has 14 residues. The CDR3 region is CASSLVQTGYEQYF. CDR3 sequence (DNA): TGTGCCAGCAGTTTGGTCCAGACCGGCTACGAGCAGTACTTC.

The V gene is TRBV27, the J gene TRBJ2-7; TRBD1 or TRBD2 may be the D gene (5 bases each). Germline CDR1 is MNHEY and CDR2 is SMNVEV (reference sequence). This CDR3 region has 15 residues. V lost 1 base and J 3 bases, leaving 13 bases between the germline ends. For the CDR3, the DNA is TGTGCCAGCAGTTTATTGGGGGAGAATGGCTACGAGCAGTACTTC. Encoded protein: CASSLLGENGYEQYF.

This clonotype was seen a handful of times. The CDR3 bases are TGTGCCAGCAGCTCCCTCGCCACATTCGAGACCCAGTACTTC. Residues: CASSSLATFETQYF. J is TRBJ2-5 and V is TRBV7-2; D is undetermined. Trimming removed 4 bases from V and 5 bases from J, with 14 bases in between. The CDR3 runs 14 residues. Germline V CDR1 and CDR2: SGHTA, FQGNSA.

The V gene is TRBV13, the J gene TRBJ2-7; TRBD1 might be the D (5 bases). V lost 5 bases, J lost 5 bases, and 16 bases lay in between. Per the germline V gene, CDR1 is PRHDT and CDR2 is FYEKMQ (reference sequence). This CDR3 region has 14 residues. CDR3 bases: TGTGCCAGCAGCCCGACAGAAGGTCCCCACGAGCAGTACTTC. This gives the protein CASSPTEGPHEQYF.

This clonotype has only a few counts. The chain joins TRBV12-3 or TRBV12-4 to TRBJ2-1; the match to TRBD1 covers 9 bases. The CDR3 spans 14 residues. Unmatched junction bases numbered 8, after V lost 7 bases and J lost 7 bases. In nucleotides, the CDR3 is TGTGCCAGCACCCCGGGACAGGGTACGAATGAGCAGTTCTTC. It codes for CASTPGQGTNEQFF.

The chain links TRBV7-2 to TRBJ2-5; TRBD2 might be the D (6 bases). V was trimmed by 0 bases and J by 4 bases, leaving 12 bases between them. There are 15 residues in the CDR3. Looked up from germline, CDR1 is SGHTA and CDR2 is FQGNSA. The CDR3, as DNA: TGTGCCAGCAGCTTAGCGGGGGGAGTCGTAGAGACCCAGTACTTC. It is translated as CASSLAGGVVETQYF. Together with reference TRBV7-2 and TRBJ2-5, the CDR3 gives the full variable domain: GAGVSQSPSNKVTEKGKDVELRCDPISGHTALYWYRQSLGQGLEFLIYFQGNSAPDKSGLPSDRFSAERTGGSVSTLTIQRTQQEDSAVYLCASSLAGGVVETQYFGPGTRLLVL.

This chain joins TRBV5-6 and TRBJ2-5, with D hard to call. The J call is uncertain, as TRBJ2-1 better fits the DNA end. Germline loops: CDR1 SGHDT, CDR2 YYEEEE. The CDR3 loop spans 15 amino acids. CDR3 sequence (DNA): TGTGCCAGCAGCCCCAGTAAAGTCTCCTACAATGAGCAGTTCTTC. Protein: CASSPSKVSYNEQFF.

This clonotype was found a few times. The chain links TRBV28 to TRBJ2-2; no definite D call. CDR3 length: 13 residues. V was clipped by 8 bases and J by 5 bases, with 12 bases between them. Germline assignment: CDR1 MDHEN and CDR2 SYDVKM. The CDR3 loop is CASVSKETGELFF. CDR3 nucleotides: TGTGCCAGCGTGAGTAAGGAGACCGGGGAGCTGTTTTTT.

The chain joins TRBV7-3 to TRBJ2-5; 7 positions agree with TRBD2. The DNA end is a closer match to TRBJ2-1, so the J assignment may be wrong. CDR3 size: 16 residues. In germline, CDR1 is SGHTA, CDR2 FQGTGA. The CDR3 DNA follows: TGTGCCAGCAGCTTAAATCTTGGCGGGAGTTACAATGAGCAGTTCTTC. Translating it yields CASSLNLGGSYNEQFF.

This clonotype came up once. The chain is built from TRBV6-6 and TRBJ1-1; D gene unclear. The CDR3 is 14 residues long. Germline values: CDR1 MNHNY, CDR2 SVGAGI (reference sequence). V was clipped by 0 bases and J by 5 bases, with 10 bases between them. The CDR3 loop reads CASSYSSKGTEAFF. In DNA form, the CDR3 reads TGTGCCAGCAGTTACTCGAGTAAGGGTACTGAAGCTTTCTTT.

This clonotype was detected ten times or more. Relative to the germline gene, one junction end is altered; a read error may explain this. The V gene is TRBV4-1, the J gene TRBJ2-5, with D tentatively TRBD1 (7 bases). From germline, CDR1 is MGHRA and CDR2 YSYEKL. The CDR3 is made up of 13 amino acids. The CDR3 is CASSQGGQETQYF. The CDR3 bases are TGTGCCAGCAGTCAGGGGGGACAAGAGACCCAGTACTTC.

This clonotype was detected a few times. The chain recombines TRBV20-1 with TRBJ2-1, with a weak D call TRBD1 (8 bases). The CDR3 has 14 residues. Germline V gives CDR1 DFQATT, CDR2 SNEGSKA (reference sequence). Trimming removed 4 bases at V and 5 bases at J, with 15 bases between. As DNA, the CDR3 is TGCAGTGCTAAAGGACAGGGAGGGAACAATGAGCAGTTCTTC. This codes for CSAKGQGGNNEQFF.

There are a few counts of this clonotype. This chain uses TRBV12-3 or TRBV12-4 with TRBJ2-3; D is unresolved. V was trimmed by 5 bases and J by 3 bases, leaving 12 bases between them. CDR3 size: 14 residues. CDR3 nucleotides: TGTGCCAGCAGTCGGCGCTTTCGAACAGATACGCAGTATTTT. It is translated as CASSRRFRTDTQYF.

This clonotype was counted only a few times. At one of its ends the junction is not consistent with the germline gene, which may arise from a read error. The chain recombines TRBV7-7 with TRBJ2-7, with D possibly matching TRBD2 (5 bases). The CDR3 runs 13 residues. Germline CDR1 SSHAT, CDR2 FNYEAQ (reference sequence). The CDR3 nucleotides are TGTGCTAGCAGCTTACATCAGCGGAGCGAGCAGTACTTC. Amino acids: CASSLHQRSEQYF.

This rearrangement joins TRBV27 to TRBJ1-4; 12 nucleotides agree with TRBD1. This CDR3 has 17 residues. V lost 4 bases, J lost 6 bases, and 9 bases stayed unmatched. The V gene's germline CDR1 is MNHEY and CDR2 SMNVEV (reference sequence). The CDR3 loop reads CASSWAGTGGADEKLFF. CDR3 sequence (DNA): TGTGCCAGCAGTTGGGCCGGGACAGGGGGCGCGGATGAAAAACTGTTTTTT.

The gene calls are TRBV29-1 and TRBJ2-1; maybe TRBD2 (6 bases). The germline gives CDR1 SQVTM, CDR2 ANQGSEA. Trimming left V 4 bases short and J 6 bases short, with 16 bases between. The CDR3 length is 14 residues. The CDR3 region has the DNA TGCAGCGTTGGGACTACCACATTAATCAATGAGCAGTTCTTC. Translating gives CSVGTTTLINEQFF.

The gene calls are TRBV5-1 and TRBJ2-3, with 10 nucleotides matching TRBD2. CDR3 length: 18 residues. Losses at the gene ends were 4 bases for V and 1 base for J; bases not matched to a gene: 12. Germline assignment: CDR1 SGHRS and CDR2 YFSETQ. CDR3 amino acids: CASSVKRGLAGGTDTQYF. DNA for the CDR3: TGCGCCAGCAGCGTTAAGAGAGGTCTAGCGGGAGGCACAGATACGCAGTATTTT.